Following are 32 T cell receptor beta chains from one sample sequenced in a study of T cell responses to AZD1222 COVID-19 vaccine (dated by TCRdb to the early 2020s). The library relied on the immunoSEQ multiplex PCR assay. This immuneACCESS table, as held by TCRdb, lists in-frame sequences with V and J called but not all clones. Of the missing ones, under half trace to an unresolved V gene in checked studies; the others have no known cause. In all, the sample holds approximately 150,000 clones, and 90% of those were seen once. Clones ranked in the top ten supply approximately 6.2% of the sample. What the time point label conveys for this sample: about 28 days (+/-7) after the second vaccine dose. The sample was peripheral blood, taken 28 days after the second AZD1222 dose. These receptors all come from an adult who received the AZD1222 COVID-19 vaccine.

The chain has TRBV13 and TRBJ2-7, with D maybe TRBD1 (5 bases). The CDR3 consists of 14 residues. Trimming removed 1 base from V and 2 bases from J, with 9 bases in between. Per germline, CDR1 PRHDT and CDR2 FYEKMQ (reference sequence). CDR3 residues: CASSLDTGAYEQYF. In nucleotides, the CDR3 is TGTGCCAGCAGCTTAGATACAGGCGCCTACGAGCAGTACTTC.

The CDR3 nucleotides read TGTGCCAGCACCCAGGGGCAAGGTCAGCCCCAGCATTTT. Residues: CASTQGQGQPQHF. The chain is built from TRBV6-6 and TRBJ1-5; TRBD1 might be the D (6 bases). Per the germline V gene, CDR1 is MNHNY and CDR2 is SVGAGI (reference sequence). The CDR3 has 13 amino acids. V lost 7 bases to trimming and J lost 6 bases, with 13 bases between them.

The chain combines TRBV7-8 with TRBJ1-1; no definite D call. There are 14 residues in the CDR3. Germline lookup yields CDR1 SGHVS and CDR2 FQNEAQ. Deletions cut 5 bases from V and 1 base from J, with 11 bases between. CDR3 amino acids: CASSPTDWNTEAFF. DNA of the CDR3: TGTGCCAGCAGCCCCACGGACTGGAACACTGAAGCTTTCTTT.

V usage is TRBV5-1 and J usage is TRBJ1-6; tentatively, D is TRBD1 (5 bases). The CDR3 has 16 amino acids. The V gene's germline CDR1 is SGHRS and CDR2 YFSETQ. V lost 0 bases to trimming and J lost 7 bases, with 14 bases between them. The CDR3 region has the DNA TGCGCCAGCAGCTTGGCACCAGGGAGGGACAATTCACCCCTCCACTTT. Its protein product is CASSLAPGRDNSPLHF.

This clone has only a few counts. The V gene is TRBV14, the J gene TRBJ2-7, with D tentatively TRBD2 (7 bases). The V gene's germline CDR1 is SGHDN and CDR2 FVKESK. The V end was cut by 3 bases, the J end by 5 bases, with 29 bases between. The CDR3 totals 19 residues. This CDR3 is CASSQGAHGGSPVFHEQYF. The CDR3 nucleotides are TGTGCCAGCAGCCAGGGGGCCCATGGCGGGAGTCCCGTATTCCACGAGCAGTACTTC. Looking up the rest from reference TRBV14 and TRBJ2-7 gives the full variable domain: EAGVTQFPSHSVIEKGQTVTLRCDPISGHDNLYWYRRVMGKEIKFLLHFVKESKQDESGMPNNRFLAERTGGTYSTLKVQPAELEDSGVYFCASSQGAHGGSPVFHEQYFGPGTRLTVT.

This clone was seen only once. This chain joins TRBV3-1 (or the pseudogene TRBV3-2) and TRBJ1-2; 12 bases are shared with TRBD1. The germline V gene has CDR1 LGHDT and CDR2 YNNKEL (reference sequence). The CDR3 consists of 15 residues. The junction had 12 bases not matched to a gene; V was cut back by 4 bases and J by 12 bases. CDR3 DNA sequence: TGTGCCAGCAGCCTACTAGGGACAGGGGGCTATGCCCACACCTTC. Its protein product is CASSLLGTGGYAHTF.

The rearrangement joins TRBV10-3 to TRBJ1-1; TRBD1 aligns across 7 bases. The CDR3 runs to 14 residues. J lost 6 bases, V lost 4 bases, and 8 bases had no gene match. CDR1 ENHRY and CDR2 SYGVKD come from the germline V gene. CDR3 nucleotide sequence: TGTGCCATCAGTGCTCAGGGGGTATCTTCTGAAGCTTTCTTT. Translation gives CAISAQGVSSEAFF.

V and J are TRBV25-1 and TRBJ1-4; 10 bases map to TRBD1. CDR3 length equals 14 residues. CDR1 MGHDK and CDR2 SYGVNS come from the germline V gene. V shed 4 bases and J 7 bases; nucleotides not matched to a gene: 3. CDR3: CASSGQGALEKLFF. The CDR3 DNA is TGTGCCAGCAGTGGACAGGGGGCGCTTGAAAAACTGTTTTTT.

V usage is TRBV25-1 and J usage is TRBJ1-2, with 7 bases aligning to TRBD1. This CDR3 has 15 amino acids. With V trimmed by 5 bases and J by 6 bases, 12 bases remained unmatched. CDR1 MGHDK and CDR2 SYGVNS come from the germline V gene. The CDR3 loop is CASSSPSGTGDGYTF. CDR3 nucleotides: TGTGCCAGCAGTAGTCCTTCTGGTACAGGGGATGGCTACACCTTC.

CDR3 sequence: CAWSATRGRNEQFF. The CDR3 nucleotides read TGTGCCTGGAGTGCTACGAGAGGGAGAAATGAGCAGTTCTTC. The V gene is TRBV30, the J gene TRBJ2-1, with D maybe TRBD2 (5 bases). Germline CDR1 GTSNPN, CDR2 SVGIG (reference sequence). The CDR3 has 14 residues. V was trimmed by 1 base and J by 7 bases, leaving 14 bases between them. The complete variable domain, with remaining parts taken from reference TRBV30 and TRBJ2-1, reads SQTIHQWPATLVQPVGSPLSLECTVEGTSNPNLYWYRQAAGRGLQLLFYSVGIGQISSEVPQNLSASRPQDRQFILSSKKLLLSDSGFYLCAWSATRGRNEQFFGPGTRLTVL.

The CDR3 coding sequence is TGTGCCAGCAGCAACCCGACAGGGGAGAATTCACCCCTCCACTTT. Its translation is CASSNPTGENSPLHF. The chain has TRBV5-6 and TRBJ1-6, with 8 bases matching TRBD1. Unmatched junction bases numbered 7, after V lost 4 bases and J lost 7 bases. Germline CDR1 and CDR2: SGHDT and YYEEEE. The CDR3 has 15 residues. The full variable domain, completed using reference TRBV5-6 and TRBJ1-6, is DAGVTQSPTHLIKTRGQQVTLRCSPKSGHDTVSWYQQALGQGPQFIFQYYEEEERQRGNFPDRFSGHQFPNYSSELNVNALLLGDSALYLCASSNPTGENSPLHFGNGTRLTVT.

J is TRBJ1-5 and V is TRBV19; weak D call: TRBD1 (5 bases). Per germline, CDR1 LNHDA and CDR2 SQIVND (reference sequence). Between the trimmed V and J ends, which lost 3 bases and 0 bases, there was a span of 12 bases. The CDR3 runs to 16 residues. The CDR3 sequence: CASSIGQGPSNQPQHF. In nucleotides, the CDR3 is TGTGCCAGTAGTATCGGGCAGGGCCCTAGCAATCAGCCCCAGCATTTT.

The chain uses TRBV30 and TRBJ1-2, with 7 bases fitting TRBD1. V was clipped by 7 bases and J by 13 bases; unmatched bases: 24. The CDR3 totals 15 residues. Germline CDR1 is GTSNPN and CDR2 is SVGIG (reference sequence). Here the CDR3 reads CASNPTRGGGTVTTF. In nucleotides, the CDR3 is TGTGCCTCCAACCCGACCCGAGGGGGGGGGACAGTGACCACCTTC.

This clone is a singleton in its sample. The rearrangement joins TRBV3-1 (or the pseudogene TRBV3-2) to TRBJ2-3; tentatively, D is TRBD1 (6 bases). CDR1 is LGHDT and CDR2 is YNNKEL in the germline V gene (reference sequence). Trimming pared 1 base from V and 11 bases from J, leaving 10 bases between. The CDR3 totals 12 residues. The CDR3 sequence: CASSQVQGQQYF. Here the CDR3 DNA reads TGTGCCAGCAGCCAAGTGCAGGGACAGCAGTATTTT.

This chain links TRBV7-7 with TRBJ2-5, with 9 bases identical to TRBD2. The CDR3 runs to 15 residues. Germline V CDR1 and CDR2: SSHAT, FNYEAQ (reference sequence). J gave up 2 bases and V 5 bases, and 6 bases lay outside the gene matches. CDR3 loop: CASSPPAGGQETQYF. The CDR3 coding sequence is TGTGCCAGCAGCCCCCCAGCGGGAGGACAAGAGACCCAGTACTTC.

This clone was counted once. This rearrangement joins TRBV2 to TRBJ2-7; the D gene is possibly TRBD1 (5 bases). The ends were cut back, 4 bases at V and 6 bases at J, with 16 bases in the middle. CDR1 SNHLY and CDR2 FYNNEI come from the germline V gene. The CDR3 loop spans 14 amino acids. CDR3 sequence: CASSVVTGIGEQYF. The CDR3 bases are TGTGCCAGCAGTGTTGTAACAGGTATCGGCGAGCAGTACTTC.

This rearrangement joins TRBV11-2 to TRBJ1-6; tentatively, D is TRBD1 (5 bases). The CDR3 loop spans 15 amino acids. V was clipped by 6 bases and J by 10 bases, with 19 bases between them. Germline V CDR1 and CDR2: SGHAT, FQNNGV. CDR3 bases: TGTGCCAGCAGGCCGGGCGGAGGGGAAAACTCACCCCTCCACTTT. Translated: CASRPGGGENSPLHF.

The chain links TRBV6-5 to TRBJ1-2; unclear D gene. The CDR3 runs 13 residues. V lost 2 bases to trimming and J lost 7 bases, with 11 bases between them. Germline V gives CDR1 MNHEY, CDR2 SVGAGI. Here the CDR3 DNA reads TGTGCCAGCAGTTACCTCGGTGGATCTGGCTACACCTTC. Its protein product is CASSYLGGSGYTF.

The rearrangement joins TRBV25-1 to TRBJ1-2; D might be TRBD1 (6 bases). This CDR3 is 14 amino acids long. V gave up 1 base and J gave up 5 bases, with 11 bases separating them. The V gene's germline CDR1 is MGHDK and CDR2 SYGVNS. In nucleotides, the CDR3 is TGTGCCAGCAGTGAATCAGGGGCGGCGTATGGCTACACCTTC. Encoded protein: CASSESGAAYGYTF.

The gene calls are TRBV29-1 and TRBJ1-1; a possible D gene is TRBD1 (5 bases). CDR3 size: 12 residues. Trimming removed 7 bases at V and 4 bases at J, with 13 bases between. Per the germline V gene, CDR1 is SQVTM and CDR2 is ANQGSEA. CDR3 nucleotide sequence: TGCAGCGCCGCGACAGCCGGCACTGAAGCTTTCTTT. Its translation: CSAATAGTEAFF.

The J gene is TRBJ1-2, the V gene TRBV7-9; the match to TRBD1 covers 8 bases. V lost 1 base to trimming and J lost 3 bases; unmatched junction nucleotides: 7. The CDR3 consists of 16 residues. Germline V gene sequence: CDR1 SEHNR, CDR2 FQNEAQ (reference sequence). For the CDR3, the DNA is TGTGCCAGCAGCTTAGGGACGACAGGGGATCACTATGGCTACACCTTC. It translates to CASSLGTTGDHYGYTF.

This sequence joins TRBV6-1 and TRBJ1-5, with TRBD1 matching 8 bases. The CDR3 covers 15 residues. Losses at the gene ends were 3 bases for V and 6 bases for J; bases not matched to a gene: 7. From germline, CDR1 is MNHNS and CDR2 SASEGT. The chain's CDR3 is CASSERPGGLQPQHF. CDR3 coding DNA: TGTGCCAGCAGTGAGAGGCCAGGGGGCCTTCAGCCCCAGCATTTT.

The chain recombines TRBV6-5 with TRBJ1-2; possible D gene TRBD1, 5 bases. This CDR3 is built from 12 residues. V lost 4 bases and J 10 bases, leaving 13 bases between the germline ends. Germline V lookup: CDR1 MNHEY, CDR2 SVGAGI. CDR3 bases: TGTGCCAGCAGTTCCTTAAGACAGACCTACACCTTC. Protein: CASSSLRQTYTF.

This chain links TRBV7-2 with TRBJ1-1, with D perhaps TRBD1 (5 bases). The CDR3 consists of 15 residues. Per the germline V gene, CDR1 is SGHTA and CDR2 is FQGNSA. Trimming cost V 1 base and J 2 bases, with 11 bases left between them. CDR3 nucleotides: TGTGCCAGCAGCTTAGGGGGGGGTTTCAACACTGAAGCTTTCTTT. Protein product: CASSLGGGFNTEAFF.

This clone has just one count. The chain employs TRBV6-5 and TRBJ2-1; possibly TRBD1 for D (5 bases). Germline CDR1 MNHEY, CDR2 SVGAGI. This CDR3 is 16 amino acids long. V shed 2 bases and J shed 3 bases, with 14 bases lying between them. The CDR3 spells CASSYLGQLLYNEQFF. DNA for the CDR3: TGTGCCAGCAGTTACCTCGGACAACTCCTCTACAATGAGCAGTTCTTC.

The chain couples TRBV5-1 to TRBJ2-3; 9 bases are a match to TRBD1. Germline assignment: CDR1 SGHRS and CDR2 YFSETQ. V was clipped by 0 bases and J by 4 bases; unmatched bases: 0. The CDR3 is 14 residues long. The CDR3 here is CASSLGQGADTQYF. The CDR3, as DNA: TGCGCCAGCAGCTTGGGACAGGGGGCAGATACGCAGTATTTT.

This clone is a singleton in its sample. The V and J genes are TRBV12-3 or TRBV12-4 and TRBJ2-7; 7 bases line up with TRBD1. The CDR3 spans 13 residues. V lost 6 bases, J lost 3 bases, and 5 bases stayed unmatched. CDR3 DNA: TGTGCCAGCAGGCCGGGACAGTTCTACGAGCAGTACTTC. It translates to CASRPGQFYEQYF.

The chain combines TRBV5-1 with TRBJ1-1; D is unresolved. V gave up 3 bases and J gave up 0 bases, with 9 bases separating them. The CDR3 extends over 14 amino acids. Germline-derived CDR1 and CDR2 are SGHRS and YFSETQ. CDR3 in amino acids: CASSSGRMNTEAFF. The CDR3 DNA follows: TGCGCCAGCAGCTCAGGACGGATGAACACTGAAGCTTTCTTT.

The rearrangement links TRBV6-5 to TRBJ2-7, with TRBD1 identical over 7 bases. V trimming: 0 bases; J trimming: 3 bases; junction bases outside the gene matches: 8. The CDR3 has 16 residues. Germline V lookup: CDR1 MNHEY, CDR2 SVGAGI. Written as DNA, the CDR3 is TGTGCCAGCAGTTACTCGACAGGGTCCAGACTCTACGAGCAGTACTTC. This gives the protein CASSYSTGSRLYEQYF.

This chain joins TRBV4-2 and TRBJ1-4, with D unresolved. V was pared by 2 bases and J by 2 bases, with 0 bases between. CDR3 size: 12 residues. Germline lookup yields CDR1 LGHNA and CDR2 YNFKEQ. The CDR3 protein is CASSQTNEKLFF. DNA for the CDR3: TGTGCCAGCAGCCAAACTAATGAAAAACTGTTTTTT.

V usage is TRBV5-4 and J usage is TRBJ1-2, with D possibly being TRBD1 (5 bases). CDR1 SGHNT and CDR2 YYREEE come from the germline V gene (reference sequence). The CDR3 loop spans 15 amino acids. Deletions cut 2 bases from V and 4 bases from J, with 15 bases between. The CDR3 region has the DNA TGTGCCAGCAGCTTTATTGGTGGGGCATTCTATGGCTACACCTTC. Translated: CASSFIGGAFYGYTF.

This clone was seen once. The chain uses TRBV18 and TRBJ2-5, with 7 bases fitting TRBD2. Germline V gene data show CDR1 as KGHSH and CDR2 as LQKENI. The CDR3 has 15 amino acids. V shed 0 bases and J 0 bases; nucleotides not matched to a gene: 1. The chain's CDR3 is CASSPPRGYQETQYF. For the CDR3, the DNA is TGTGCCAGCTCACCACCGCGGGGGTACCAAGAGACCCAGTACTTC.